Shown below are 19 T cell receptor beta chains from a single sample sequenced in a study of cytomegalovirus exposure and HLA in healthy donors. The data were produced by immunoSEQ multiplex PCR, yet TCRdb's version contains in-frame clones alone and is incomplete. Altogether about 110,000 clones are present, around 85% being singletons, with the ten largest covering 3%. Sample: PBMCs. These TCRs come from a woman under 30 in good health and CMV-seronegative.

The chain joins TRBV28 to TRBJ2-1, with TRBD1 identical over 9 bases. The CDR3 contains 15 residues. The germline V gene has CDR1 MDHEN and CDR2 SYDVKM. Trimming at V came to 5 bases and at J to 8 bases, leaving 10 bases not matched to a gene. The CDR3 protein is CASSRRDRAFDEQFF. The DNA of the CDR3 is TGTGCCAGCAGTCGCAGGGACAGGGCTTTCGATGAGCAGTTCTTC.

The CDR3 region has the DNA TGTGCCAGCAGCTGGGACCCTGGACAGTTAGGTGAGCAGTTCTTC. This codes for CASSWDPGQLGEQFF. V is TRBV5-5 and J is TRBJ2-1; tentatively, D is TRBD1 (6 bases). Germline assignment: CDR1 SGHKS and CDR2 YYEKEE (reference sequence). V was pared by 3 bases and J by 9 bases, with 19 bases between. This CDR3 has 15 amino acids.

The DNA for the CDR3 is TGTGCCAGCAGCACGGGACTAGCGGGGGGAATTACGCAGTATTTT. Protein: CASSTGLAGGITQYF. V usage is TRBV13 and J usage is TRBJ2-3, with 15 bases matching TRBD2. Germline assignment: CDR1 PRHDT and CDR2 FYEKMQ (reference sequence). V shed 5 bases and J 8 bases; nucleotides not matched to a gene: 5. The CDR3 is made up of 15 amino acids.

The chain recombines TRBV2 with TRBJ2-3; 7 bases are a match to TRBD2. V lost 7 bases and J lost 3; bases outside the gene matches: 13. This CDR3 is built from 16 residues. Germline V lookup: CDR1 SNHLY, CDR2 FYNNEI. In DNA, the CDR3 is TGTGCCAGCACCCTGATTGGTGTCGGGGGGACAGATACGCAGTATTTT. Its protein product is CASTLIGVGGTDTQYF.

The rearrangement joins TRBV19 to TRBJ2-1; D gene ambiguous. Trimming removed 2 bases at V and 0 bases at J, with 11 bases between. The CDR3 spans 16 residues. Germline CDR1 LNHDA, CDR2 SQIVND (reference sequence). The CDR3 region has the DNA TGTGCCAGTAGTATACGGCTAGTTGGCTCCTACAATGAGCAGTTCTTC. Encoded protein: CASSIRLVGSYNEQFF.

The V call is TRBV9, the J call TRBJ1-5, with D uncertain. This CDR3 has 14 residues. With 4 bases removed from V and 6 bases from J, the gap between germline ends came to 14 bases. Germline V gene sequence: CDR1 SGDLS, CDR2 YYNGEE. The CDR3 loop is CASSPDRVSQPQHF. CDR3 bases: TGTGCCAGCAGCCCCGATCGGGTTAGTCAGCCCCAGCATTTT.

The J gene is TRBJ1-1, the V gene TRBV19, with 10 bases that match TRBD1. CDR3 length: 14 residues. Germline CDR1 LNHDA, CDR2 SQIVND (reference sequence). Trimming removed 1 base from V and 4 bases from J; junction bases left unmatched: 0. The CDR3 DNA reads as TGTGCCAGTAGTATAGGGACAGGGGGCACTGAAGCTTTCTTT. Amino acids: CASSIGTGGTEAFF.

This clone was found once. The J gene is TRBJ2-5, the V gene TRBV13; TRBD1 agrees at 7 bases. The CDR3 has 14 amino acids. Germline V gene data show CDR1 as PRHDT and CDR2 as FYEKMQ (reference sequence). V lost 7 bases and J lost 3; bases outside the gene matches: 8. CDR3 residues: CASTPRGYEETQYF. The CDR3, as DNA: TGTGCCAGCACCCCCAGGGGGTACGAAGAGACCCAGTACTTC.

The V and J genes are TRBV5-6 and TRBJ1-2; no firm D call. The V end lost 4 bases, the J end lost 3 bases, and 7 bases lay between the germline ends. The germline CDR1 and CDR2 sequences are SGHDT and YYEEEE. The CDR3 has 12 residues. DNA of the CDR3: TGTGCCAGCAGCGCCGCAGACTATGGCTACACCTTC. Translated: CASSAADYGYTF.

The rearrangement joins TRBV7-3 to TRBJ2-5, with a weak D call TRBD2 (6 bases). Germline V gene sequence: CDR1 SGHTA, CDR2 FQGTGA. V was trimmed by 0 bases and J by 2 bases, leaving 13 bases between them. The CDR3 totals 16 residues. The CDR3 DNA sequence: TGTGCCAGCAGCTTAACGGGGCGGCGGGGACAAGAGACCCAGTACTTC. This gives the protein CASSLTGRRGQETQYF.

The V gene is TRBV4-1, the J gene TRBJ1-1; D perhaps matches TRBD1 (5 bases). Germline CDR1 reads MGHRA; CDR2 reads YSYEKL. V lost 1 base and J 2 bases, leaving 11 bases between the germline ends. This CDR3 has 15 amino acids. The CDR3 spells CASSQGRVINTEAFF. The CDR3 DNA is TGCGCCAGCAGCCAAGGCAGGGTAATCAACACTGAAGCTTTCTTT.

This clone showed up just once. DNA for the CDR3: TGTGCCAGCAGCCCTCGGGAGGGGGCCTACTACGAGCAGTACTTC. It yields the protein CASSPREGAYYEQYF. The chain is built from TRBV7-8 and TRBJ2-7, with D maybe TRBD2 (8 bases). Trimming removed 5 bases at V and 3 bases at J, with 17 bases between. This CDR3 has 15 residues. Germline V gene data show CDR1 as SGHVS and CDR2 as FQNEAQ. The full variable domain, its missing parts supplied by reference TRBV7-8 and TRBJ2-7, is GAGVSQSPRYKVAKRGQDVALRCDPISGHVSLFWYQQALGQGPEFLTYFQNEAQLDKSGLPSDRFFAERPEGSVSTLKIQRTQQEDSAVYLCASSPREGAYYEQYFGPGTRLTVT.

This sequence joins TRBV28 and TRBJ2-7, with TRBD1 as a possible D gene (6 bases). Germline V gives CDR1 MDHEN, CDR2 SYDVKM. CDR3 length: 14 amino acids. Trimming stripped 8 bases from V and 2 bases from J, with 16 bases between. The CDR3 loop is CASAITGQAYEQYF. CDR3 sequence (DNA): TGTGCCAGCGCCATTACGGGACAAGCCTACGAGCAGTACTTC.

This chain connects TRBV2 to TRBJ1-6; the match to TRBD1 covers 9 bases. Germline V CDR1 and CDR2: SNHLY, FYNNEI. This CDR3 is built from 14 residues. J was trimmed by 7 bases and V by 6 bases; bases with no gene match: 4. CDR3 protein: CASRIGQGNSPLHF. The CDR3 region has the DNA TGTGCCAGCAGGATTGGACAGGGGAATTCACCCCTCCACTTT.

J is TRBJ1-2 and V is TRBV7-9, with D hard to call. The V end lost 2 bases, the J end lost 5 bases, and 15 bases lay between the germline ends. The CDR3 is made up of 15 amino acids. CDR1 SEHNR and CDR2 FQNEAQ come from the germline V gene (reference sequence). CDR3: CASSLLRQNTYGYTF. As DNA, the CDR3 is TGTGCCAGCAGCTTATTGCGGCAGAATACTTATGGCTACACCTTC.

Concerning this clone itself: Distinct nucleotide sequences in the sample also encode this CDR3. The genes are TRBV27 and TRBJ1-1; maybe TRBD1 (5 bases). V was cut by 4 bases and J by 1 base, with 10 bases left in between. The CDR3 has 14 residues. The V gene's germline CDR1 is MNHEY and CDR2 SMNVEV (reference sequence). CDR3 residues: CASSWRGENTEAFF. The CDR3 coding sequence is TGTGCCAGCAGTTGGCGGGGCGAGAACACTGAAGCTTTCTTT.

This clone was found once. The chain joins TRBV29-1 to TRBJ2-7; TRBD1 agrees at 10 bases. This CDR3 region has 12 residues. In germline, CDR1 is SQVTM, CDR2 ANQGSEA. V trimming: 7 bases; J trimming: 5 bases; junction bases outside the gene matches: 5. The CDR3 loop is CSGWDRGDEQYF. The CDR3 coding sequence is TGCAGCGGGTGGGACAGGGGAGACGAGCAGTACTTC.

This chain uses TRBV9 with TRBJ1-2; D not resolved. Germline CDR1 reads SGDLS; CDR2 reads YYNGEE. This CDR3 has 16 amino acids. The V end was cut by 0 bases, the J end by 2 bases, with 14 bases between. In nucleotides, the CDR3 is TGTGCCAGCAGCGTAGCTACGCAGACTCCGAACTATGGCTACACCTTC. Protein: CASSVATQTPNYGYTF.

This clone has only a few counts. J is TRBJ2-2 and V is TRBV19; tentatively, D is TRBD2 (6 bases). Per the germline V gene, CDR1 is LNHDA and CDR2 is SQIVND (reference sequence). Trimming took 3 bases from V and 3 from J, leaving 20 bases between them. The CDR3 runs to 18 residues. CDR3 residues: CASSMNPGAPLDTGELFF. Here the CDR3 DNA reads TGTGCCAGTAGTATGAATCCGGGAGCCCCCTTGGACACCGGGGAGCTGTTTTTT.